The 8 T cell receptor beta chains below come from one sample, sequenced in a study of response to subunit inactivated influenza vaccine. TCRdb re-called the RT-PCR reads through MiXCR, storing one row per CDR3 protein. Among a few hundred thousand distinct CDR3 sequences listed, around 15% were seen once. Sequences were derived from PBMCs from blood, sampled 11 to 12 days after vaccination. These TCRs come from a man in his forties or fifties who received an inactivated influenza vaccine.

This clonotype has only a few counts. The chain links TRBV4-3 to TRBJ2-1, with 10 bases lining up with TRBD2. The ends lost 4 bases at V and 6 bases at J; junction bases unmatched: 6. The CDR3 length is 15 residues. Per germline, CDR1 LGHNA and CDR2 YSLEER. The DNA for the CDR3 is TGCGCCAGCAGCCCCTGGACTAGCGGACCCAATGAGCAGTTCTTC. Its protein product is CASSPWTSGPNEQFF.

In its sample, this clonotype was seen many times. The J gene is TRBJ2-2, the V gene TRBV7-8, with D tentatively TRBD1 or TRBD2 (6 bases each). This CDR3 is 15 amino acids long. CDR1 is SGHVS, CDR2 FQNEAQ, per germline. V gave up 5 bases and J gave up 16 bases, with 26 bases separating them. The CDR3 coding sequence is TGTGCCAGCAGCCTAGAACCGGGCAGGCCCGAGGGGGGGTTTTTT. It is translated as CASSLEPGRPEGGFF.

The chain recombines TRBV7-2 with TRBJ1-3, with D perhaps TRBD1 (5 bases). CDR3 length: 14 residues. CDR1 and CDR2 (germline): SGHTA, FQGNSA. Trimming removed 5 bases at V and 8 bases at J, with 16 bases between. The CDR3 coding sequence is TGTGCCAGCAGCCGTGGGTCGGGGCTGTACACCATATATTTT. Its translation is CASSRGSGLYTIYF.

V and J are TRBV12-3 or TRBV12-4 and TRBJ2-2; 8 bases fit TRBD1. The CDR3 has 16 amino acids. J lost 6 bases, V lost 5 bases, and 11 bases had no gene match. The CDR3 DNA follows: TGTGCCAGCAGTCCAGGGGGGACAGGTGTCCCCGGGGAGCTGTTTTTT. It encodes CASSPGGTGVPGELFF.

This clonotype was observed a handful of times. The chain couples TRBV2 to TRBJ2-4, with D tentatively TRBD2 (6 bases). The CDR3 sequence is 15 residues long. Germline assignment: CDR1 SNHLY and CDR2 FYNNEI. With 6 bases removed from V and 0 bases from J, the gap between germline ends came to 12 bases. DNA for the CDR3: TGTGCCAGCAGGGAGGGGACCGTAGCCAAAAACATTCAGTACTTC. This encodes CASREGTVAKNIQYF.

This clonotype has only one observation. The chain employs TRBV20-1 and TRBJ2-7; 10 nucleotides align to TRBD2. Germline V gene data show CDR1 as DFQATT and CDR2 as SNEGSKA (reference sequence). With V trimmed by 0 bases and J by 6 bases, 8 bases remained unmatched. CDR3 size: 15 residues. The DNA of the CDR3 is TGCAGTGCTAGAGATGCAGCGGGAGGGCCCTCCGAGCAGTACTTC. Its protein product is CSARDAAGGPSEQYF.

This clonotype came up many times. The rearrangement uses TRBV7-2 and TRBJ1-1; D gene ambiguous. This CDR3 has 17 residues. The germline CDR1 and CDR2 sequences are SGHTA and FQGNSA. The V and J ends lost 6 bases and 2 bases respectively, with 22 bases between them. This chain's CDR3 is CASSSGSRVFVNTEAFF. CDR3 in DNA: TGTGCCAGCAGTTCAGGCTCAAGGGTATTTGTTAACACTGAAGCTTTCTTT.

The chain joins TRBV7-2 to TRBJ2-3; TRBD2 matches 11 bases. The CDR3 has 16 amino acids. Germline-derived CDR1 and CDR2 are SGHTA and FQGNSA. V lost 5 bases and J lost 4; bases outside the gene matches: 8. The CDR3 region has the DNA TGTGCCAGCAGCCCCGCCCTAGCGGGAGGTTCAGATACGCAGTATTTT. It is translated as CASSPALAGGSDTQYF. Looking up the rest from reference TRBV7-2 and TRBJ2-3 gives the full variable domain: GAGVSQSPSNKVTEKGKDVELRCDPISGHTALYWYRQSLGQGLEFLIYFQGNSAPDKSGLPSDRFSAERTGGSVSTLTIQRTQQEDSAVYLCASSPALAGGSDTQYFGPGTRLTVL.